This is a list of T cell receptor beta chains from one sample in a study of blood T cells in healthy people across ages. TCRdb reprocessed the 5' RACE reads via MiXCR and lists one record per CDR3 protein. The table lists 1.5 million to 2 million distinct CDR3 sequences, 35% to 50% of them singletons. The sample consisted of blood. The origin of the receptors is a human donor in good health. Each CDR3 is given with its conserved first and last residue. A D gene is named only where the DNA matches it firmly. A clone size is listed for some rows: how often the clone was seen (once, few, many), or a class if it is expanded.

abundance,j_gene,len,v_gene,d_gene,CDR3aa,CDR3nt
.,TRBJ2-4,16,TRBV9,TRBD1,CASSPNGQVLGNEQYF,TGTGCCAGCAGCCCCAATGGACAGGTTCTGGGTAATGAGCAGTACTTC
.,TRBJ2-1,15,TRBV28,.,CASSLGDKGGNEQFF,TGTGCCAGCAGTCTTGGGGACAAGGGAGGTAATGAGCAGTTCTTC
.,TRBJ2-6,15,TRBV9,.,CDSSVGVPGANVLTF,TGTGACAGCAGCGTAGGGGTCCCTGGGGCCAACGTCCTGACTTTC
.,TRBJ2-7,12,TRBV30,.,CAGGRSYYEQYF,TGTGCCGGAGGCAGAAGCTACTACGAGCAGTACTTC
few,TRBJ2-7,12,TRBV5-5,.,CASSSRQSQQYF,TGTGCCAGCAGCTCAAGACAGAGTCAGCAGTACTTC
few,TRBJ2-2,13,TRBV9,.,CASSLRLAGELFF,TGTGCCAGCAGCCTTAGACTAGCCGGGGAGCTGTTTTTT
few,TRBJ2-5,14,TRBV14,.,CASSQTPGVKTQYF,TGTGCCAGCAGCCAAACCCCCGGGGTCAAGACCCAGTACTTC
.,TRBJ1-2,13,TRBV24-1,.,CATSKEPRKGYTF,TGTGCCACCAGTAAGGAACCCAGGAAAGGCTACACCTTC
.,TRBJ2-1,15,TRBV4-1,.,CASSQEGRGAGEQFF,TGCGCCAGCAGCCAAGAAGGCCGGGGGGCCGGGGAGCAGTTCTTC
few,TRBJ2-1,19,TRBV7-6,TRBD1,CASSPPSGTGDPGLNEQFF,TGTGCCAGCAGCCCCCCCTCCGGGACAGGGGACCCAGGGCTCAATGAGCAGTTCTTC
.,TRBJ1-4,11,TRBV12-3/TRBV12-4,TRBD1,CASSLQGRLFF,TGTGCCAGCAGCTTACAGGGGAGGCTGTTTTTT
few,TRBJ2-1,14,TRBV20-1,TRBD1,CSAMDRLNYNEQFF,TGCAGTGCTATGGACAGGCTCAATTACAATGAGCAGTTCTTC
few,TRBJ2-1,11,TRBV12-3/TRBV12-4,.,CASSPLWEQFF,TGTGCCAGCAGTCCCCTTTGGGAGCAGTTCTTC
few,TRBJ1-5,11,TRBV12-3/TRBV12-4,.,CASSLGGKQHF,TGTGCCAGCAGTTTAGGGGGGAAGCAGCATTTT
.,TRBJ1-2,12,TRBV29-1,.,CSVGSFGGGYTF,TGCAGCGTTGGGTCCTTTGGTGGTGGCTACACCTTC
.,TRBJ2-3,15,TRBV11-3,TRBD2,CASRPRGGITDTQYF,TGTGCCAGCAGACCCCGGGGGGGAATCACAGATACGCAGTATTTT
few,TRBJ1-6,12,TRBV28,.,CASSSGRSPLHF,TGTGCCAGCAGTTCTGGCCGATCACCCCTCCACTTT
.,TRBJ2-5,19,TRBV7-2,TRBD2,CASSLVRRLAGPKIGTQYF,TGTGCCAGCAGCTTAGTTCGGCGACTAGCGGGTCCCAAGATTGGGACCCAGTACTTC